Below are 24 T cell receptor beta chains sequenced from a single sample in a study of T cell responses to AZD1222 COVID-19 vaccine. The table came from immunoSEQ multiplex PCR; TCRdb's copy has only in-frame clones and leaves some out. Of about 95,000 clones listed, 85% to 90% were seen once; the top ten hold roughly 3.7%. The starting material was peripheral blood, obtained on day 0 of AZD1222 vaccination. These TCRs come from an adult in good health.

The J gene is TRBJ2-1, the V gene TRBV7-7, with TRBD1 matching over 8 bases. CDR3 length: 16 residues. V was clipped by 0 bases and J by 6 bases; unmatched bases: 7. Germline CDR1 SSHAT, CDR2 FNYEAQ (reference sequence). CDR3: CASSLAEVGTGNEQFF. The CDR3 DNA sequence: TGTGCCAGCAGCTTAGCGGAAGTGGGGACAGGCAATGAGCAGTTCTTC.

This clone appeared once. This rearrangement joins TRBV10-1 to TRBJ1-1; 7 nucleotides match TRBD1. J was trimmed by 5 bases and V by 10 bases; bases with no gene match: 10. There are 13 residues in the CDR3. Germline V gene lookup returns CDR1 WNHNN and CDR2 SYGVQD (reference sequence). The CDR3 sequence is CATAETGLTEAFF. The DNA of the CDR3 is TGCGCCACCGCGGAGACAGGGTTGACTGAAGCTTTCTTT.

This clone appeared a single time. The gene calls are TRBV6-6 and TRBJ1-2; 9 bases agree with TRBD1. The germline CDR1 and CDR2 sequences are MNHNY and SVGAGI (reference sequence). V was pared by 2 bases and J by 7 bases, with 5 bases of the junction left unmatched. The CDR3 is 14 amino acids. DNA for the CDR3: TGTGCCAGCAGTTACGAGGACAGGGGCTTTGGCTACACCTTC. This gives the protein CASSYEDRGFGYTF.

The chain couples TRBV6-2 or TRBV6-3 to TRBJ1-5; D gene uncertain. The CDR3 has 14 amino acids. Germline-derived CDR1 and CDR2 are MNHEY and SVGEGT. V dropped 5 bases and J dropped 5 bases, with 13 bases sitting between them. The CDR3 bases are TGTGCCAGCAGTGGGGTGACGGGTTATCAGCCCCAGCATTTT. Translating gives CASSGVTGYQPQHF.

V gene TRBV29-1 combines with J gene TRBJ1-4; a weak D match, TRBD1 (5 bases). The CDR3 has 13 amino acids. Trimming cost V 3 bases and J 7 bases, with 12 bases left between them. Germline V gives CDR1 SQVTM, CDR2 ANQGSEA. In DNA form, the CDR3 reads TGCAGCGTTGAGGAGGGGTCTGGTGAAAAACTGTTTTTT. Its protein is CSVEEGSGEKLFF.

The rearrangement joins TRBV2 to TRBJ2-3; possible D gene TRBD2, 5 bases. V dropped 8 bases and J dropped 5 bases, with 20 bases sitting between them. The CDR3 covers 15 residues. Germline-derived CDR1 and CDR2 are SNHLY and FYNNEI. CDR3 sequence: CASGALGSGLDTQYF. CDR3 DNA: TGTGCCAGCGGAGCCCTGGGGAGCGGTCTAGATACGCAGTATTTT.

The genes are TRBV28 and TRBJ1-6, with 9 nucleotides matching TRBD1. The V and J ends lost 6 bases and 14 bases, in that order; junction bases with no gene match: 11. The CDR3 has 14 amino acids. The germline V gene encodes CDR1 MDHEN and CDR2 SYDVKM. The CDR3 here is CASSLGQGYRTLHF. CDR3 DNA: TGTGCCAGCAGCCTGGGACAGGGTTATCGCACCCTCCACTTT.

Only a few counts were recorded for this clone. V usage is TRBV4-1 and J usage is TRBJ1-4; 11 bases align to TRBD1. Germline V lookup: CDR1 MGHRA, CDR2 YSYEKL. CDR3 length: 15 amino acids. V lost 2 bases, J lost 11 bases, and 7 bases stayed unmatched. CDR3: CASSQRTGGFRKLFF. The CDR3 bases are TGCGCCAGCAGCCAAAGGACAGGGGGCTTTAGGAAACTGTTTTTT.

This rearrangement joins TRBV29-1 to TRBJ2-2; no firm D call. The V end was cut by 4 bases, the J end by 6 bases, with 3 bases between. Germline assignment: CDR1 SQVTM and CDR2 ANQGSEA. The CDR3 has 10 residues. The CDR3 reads CSVGSGELFF. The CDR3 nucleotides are TGCAGCGTTGGATCCGGGGAGCTGTTTTTT.

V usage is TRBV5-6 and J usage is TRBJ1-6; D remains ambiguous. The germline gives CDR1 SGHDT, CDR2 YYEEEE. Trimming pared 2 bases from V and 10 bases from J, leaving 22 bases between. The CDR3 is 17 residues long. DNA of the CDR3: TGTGCCAGCAGCTTATTTAGAGACACCGTCGAGGGATCACCCCTCCACTTT. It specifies CASSLFRDTVEGSPLHF.

The CDR3 bases are TGTGCCAGCACGGGCGGATCGAGAACCGGGGAGCTGTTTTTT. It specifies CASTGGSRTGELFF. This chain connects TRBV6-5 to TRBJ2-2; D is uncertain. The CDR3 length is 14 residues. V shed 7 bases and J shed 5 bases, with 14 bases lying between them. Per germline, CDR1 MNHEY and CDR2 SVGAGI.

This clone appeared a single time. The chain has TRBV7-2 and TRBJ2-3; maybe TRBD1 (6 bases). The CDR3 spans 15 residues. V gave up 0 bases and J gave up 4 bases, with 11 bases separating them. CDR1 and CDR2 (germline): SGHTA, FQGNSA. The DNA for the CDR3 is TGTGCCAGCAGCTTAGCTGGGGGCCTCCCAGATACGCAGTATTTT. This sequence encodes CASSLAGGLPDTQYF.

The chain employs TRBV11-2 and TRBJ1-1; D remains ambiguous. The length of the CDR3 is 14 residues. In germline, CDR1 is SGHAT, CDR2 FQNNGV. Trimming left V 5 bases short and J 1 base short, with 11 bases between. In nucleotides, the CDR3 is TGTGCCAGCAGCATTTCGCGAGGGAACACTGAAGCTTTCTTT. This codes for CASSISRGNTEAFF. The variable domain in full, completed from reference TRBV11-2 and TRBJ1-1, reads EAGVAQSPRYKIIEKRQSVAFWCNPISGHATLYWYQQILGQGPKLLIQFQNNGVVDDSQLPKDRFSAERLKGVDSTLKIQPAKLEDSAVYLCASSISRGNTEAFFGQGTRLTVV.

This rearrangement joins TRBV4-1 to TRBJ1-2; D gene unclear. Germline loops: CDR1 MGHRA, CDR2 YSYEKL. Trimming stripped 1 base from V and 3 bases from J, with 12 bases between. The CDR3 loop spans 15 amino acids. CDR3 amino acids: CASSQVARLDYGYTF. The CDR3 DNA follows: TGCGCCAGCAGCCAAGTAGCGAGGTTGGACTATGGCTACACCTTC.

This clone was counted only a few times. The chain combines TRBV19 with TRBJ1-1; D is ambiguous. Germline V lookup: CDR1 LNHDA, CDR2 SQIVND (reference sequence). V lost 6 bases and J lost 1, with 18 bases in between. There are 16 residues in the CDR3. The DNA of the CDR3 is TGTGCCAGTAGCCCGCGATTGTTAGCGAAGAACACTGAAGCTTTCTTT. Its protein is CASSPRLLAKNTEAFF.

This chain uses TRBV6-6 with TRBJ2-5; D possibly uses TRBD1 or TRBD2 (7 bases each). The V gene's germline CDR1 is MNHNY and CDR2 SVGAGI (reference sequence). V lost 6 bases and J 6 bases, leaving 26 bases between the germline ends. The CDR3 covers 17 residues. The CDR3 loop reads CASSRQGGGGVRKTQYF. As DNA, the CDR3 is TGTGCCAGCAGCCGACAGGGTGGGGGGGGAGTAAGAAAGACCCAGTACTTC.

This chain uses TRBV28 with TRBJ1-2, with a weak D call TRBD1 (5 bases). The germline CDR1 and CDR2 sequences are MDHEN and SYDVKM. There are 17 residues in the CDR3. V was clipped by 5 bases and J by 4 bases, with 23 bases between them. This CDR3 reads CASSQSGAPWGVYGYTF. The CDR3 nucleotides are TGTGCCAGCAGTCAATCCGGGGCTCCGTGGGGGGTCTATGGCTACACCTTC.

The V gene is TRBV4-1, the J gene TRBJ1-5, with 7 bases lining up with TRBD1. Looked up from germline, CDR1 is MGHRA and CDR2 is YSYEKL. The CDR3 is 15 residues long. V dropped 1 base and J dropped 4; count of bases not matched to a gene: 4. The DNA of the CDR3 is TGCGCCAGCAGCCAAGTGACAGGGTGGAATCAGCCCCAGCATTTT. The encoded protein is CASSQVTGWNQPQHF.

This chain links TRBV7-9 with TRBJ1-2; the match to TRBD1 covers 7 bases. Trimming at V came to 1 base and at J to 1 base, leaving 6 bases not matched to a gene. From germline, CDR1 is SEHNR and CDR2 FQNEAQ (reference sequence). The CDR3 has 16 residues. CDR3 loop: CASSLGTGRNNYGYTF. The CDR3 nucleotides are TGTGCCAGCAGCTTAGGGACAGGCCGAAATAACTATGGCTACACCTTC.

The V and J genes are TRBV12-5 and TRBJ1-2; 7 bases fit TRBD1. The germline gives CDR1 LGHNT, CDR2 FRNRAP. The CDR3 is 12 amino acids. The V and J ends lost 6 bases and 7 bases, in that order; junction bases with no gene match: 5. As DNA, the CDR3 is TGTGCTAGTGGGCGAGACAGGGCTGGCTACACCTTC. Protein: CASGRDRAGYTF.

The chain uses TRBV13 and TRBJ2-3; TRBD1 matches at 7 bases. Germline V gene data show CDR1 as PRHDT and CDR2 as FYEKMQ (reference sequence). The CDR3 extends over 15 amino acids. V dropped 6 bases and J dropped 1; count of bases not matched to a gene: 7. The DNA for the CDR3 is TGTGCCAGCAGTTCGAGGGGGCTACGCACAGATACGCAGTATTTT. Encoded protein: CASSSRGLRTDTQYF.

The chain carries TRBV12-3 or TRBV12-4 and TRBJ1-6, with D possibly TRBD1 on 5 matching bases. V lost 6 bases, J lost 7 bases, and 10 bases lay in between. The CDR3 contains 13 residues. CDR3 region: CASSPDRNSPLHF. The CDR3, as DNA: TGTGCCAGCAGCCCTGACAGAAATTCACCCCTCCACTTT.

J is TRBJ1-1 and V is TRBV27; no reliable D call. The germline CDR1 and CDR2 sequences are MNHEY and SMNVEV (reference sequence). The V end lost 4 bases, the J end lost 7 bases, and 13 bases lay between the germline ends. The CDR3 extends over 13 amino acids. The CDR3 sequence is CASSSGGSHEAFF. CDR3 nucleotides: TGTGCCAGCAGTTCTGGTGGGTCCCATGAAGCTTTCTTT.

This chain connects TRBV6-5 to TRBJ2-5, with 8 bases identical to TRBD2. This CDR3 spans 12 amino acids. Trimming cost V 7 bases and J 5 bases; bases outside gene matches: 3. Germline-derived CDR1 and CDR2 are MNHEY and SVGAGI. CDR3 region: CASTTSDETQYF. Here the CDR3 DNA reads TGTGCCAGCACGACTAGCGACGAGACCCAGTACTTC.